Each of the 26 T cell receptor beta chains below was sequenced from the same sample in a study of T-cell memory formation after mild COVID-19. Via MiXCR, TCRdb re-called the 5' RACE reads, giving one row per CDR3 protein. The sample includes fewer than 700,000 distinct CDR3 sequences, about 20% of them seen just once. Sequenced input: PBMCs or a T cell subset sorted from them (not recorded which). These receptor sequences come from an adult woman who had mild COVID-19 (a few samples of this study predate the infection). Cell type and time point are not known.

This clonotype came up a few times. The J gene is TRBJ2-2, the V gene TRBV5-1, with a possible D match to TRBD1 (5 bases). The CDR3 length is 17 residues. Germline V gene sequence: CDR1 SGHRS, CDR2 YFSETQ. V was cut by 4 bases and J by 2 bases, with 18 bases left in between. For the CDR3, the DNA is TGCGCCAGCAGCCTGATGACCCAGGGTGCCAACACCGGGGAGCTGTTTTTT. Its translation: CASSLMTQGANTGELFF.

The chain couples TRBV25-1 to TRBJ1-4; no clear D. The germline V gene has CDR1 MGHDK and CDR2 SYGVNS. The CDR3 length is 17 residues. V was trimmed by 5 bases and J by 2 bases, leaving 18 bases between them. CDR3 protein: CASSTHMGRGTNEKLFF. CDR3 bases: TGTGCCAGCAGTACCCACATGGGCCGAGGGACTAATGAAAAACTGTTTTTT.

This clonotype appeared a few times. The V and J genes are TRBV12-3 or TRBV12-4 and TRBJ2-3; D might be TRBD1 (6 bases). The CDR3 runs 14 residues. V lost 6 bases to trimming and J lost 2 bases, with 12 bases between them. The CDR3 region is CASSGTSYTDTQYF. The CDR3 DNA sequence: TGTGCCAGCAGCGGGACAAGTTACACAGATACGCAGTATTTT.

The chain couples TRBV7-2 to TRBJ2-7; the D is unclear. Trimming pared 3 bases from V and 0 bases from J, leaving 9 bases between. Germline CDR1 SGHTA, CDR2 FQGNSA. The length of the CDR3 is 14 residues. CDR3 coding DNA: TGTGCCAGCAGCTTGATAACGGGCTCCTACGAGCAGTACTTC. It codes for CASSLITGSYEQYF.

This clonotype has more than one count but fewer than ten. This sequence joins TRBV10-3 and TRBJ1-1; 7 bases are a match to TRBD1. Germline CDR1 is ENHRY and CDR2 is SYGVKD. With V trimmed by 4 bases and J by 1 base, 3 bases remained unmatched. The CDR3 spans 14 residues. The CDR3 sequence is CAISGGQPNTEAFF. CDR3 coding DNA: TGTGCCATCAGTGGGGGACAGCCGAACACTGAAGCTTTCTTT.

This clonotype was observed a handful of times. The CDR3 spells CASSQGGVDTQYF. The CDR3 nucleotides read TGCGCCAGCAGCCAAGGAGGGGTAGATACGCAGTATTTT. The rearrangement joins TRBV4-1 to TRBJ2-3; D could derive from TRBD1 or TRBD2 (5 bases each). Germline CDR1 reads MGHRA; CDR2 reads YSYEKL. This CDR3 spans 13 amino acids. V was clipped by 1 base and J by 5 bases, with 7 bases between them.

This clonotype was detected many times. This chain's CDR3 is CATSRDGLANYHESFF. As DNA, the CDR3 is TGTGCCACCAGCAGAGATGGGCTAGCGAACTACCATGAGTCGTTCTTC. V is TRBV15 and J is TRBJ2-1, with D tentatively TRBD2 (6 bases). V was cut by 0 bases and J by 15 bases, with 24 bases left in between. Germline assignment: CDR1 LNHNV and CDR2 YYDKDF (reference sequence). CDR3 length: 16 amino acids.

The V call is TRBV2, the J call TRBJ2-7, with TRBD1 matching over 8 bases. Germline CDR1 reads SNHLY; CDR2 reads FYNNEI. The CDR3 length is 11 residues. V shed 6 bases and J 12 bases; nucleotides not matched to a gene: 7. The chain's CDR3 is CASREGDRMYF. In nucleotides, the CDR3 is TGTGCCAGCAGGGAGGGGGACAGGATGTACTTC. Together with reference TRBV2 and TRBJ2-7, the CDR3 gives the full variable domain: EPEVTQTPSHQVTQMGQEVILRCVPISNHLYFYWYRQILGQKVEFLVSFYNNEISEKSEIFDDQFSVERPDGSNFTLKIRSTKLEDSAMYFCASREGDRMYFGPGTRLTVT.

The chain has TRBV4-2 and TRBJ1-4; unclear D gene. The length of the CDR3 is 14 residues. The V and J ends lost 1 base and 11 bases respectively, with 14 bases between them. Germline V gene data show CDR1 as LGHNA and CDR2 as YNFKEQ. DNA for the CDR3: TGTGCCAGCAGCCAAGGGGGTAGGGATCGGAAACTGTTTTTT. This gives the protein CASSQGGRDRKLFF.

In the case of this clonotype: This may come from a read error, since a much larger clone is one base off. V usage is TRBV5-1 and J usage is TRBJ2-3; 8 bases agree with TRBD2. CDR1 and CDR2 (germline): SGHRS, YFSETQ. The CDR3 length is 15 residues. The V and J ends lost 3 bases and 0 bases, in that order; junction bases with no gene match: 3. CDR3 amino acids: CASSSGLDSTDTQYF. The CDR3 bases are TGCGCCAGCAGCTCGGGACTAGATAGCACAGATACGCAGTATTTT.

The CDR3 is CASSLFAQGHISTDTQYF. The CDR3 DNA follows: TGTGCCAGCAGTTTATTCGCGCAGGGGCATATATCCACAGATACGCAGTATTTT. V gene TRBV27 combines with J gene TRBJ2-3, with D tentatively TRBD1 (6 bases). This CDR3 comprises 18 residues. CDR1 and CDR2 from the germline V gene are MNHEY and SMNVEV (reference sequence). The V end lost 1 base, the J end lost 2 bases, and 19 bases lay between the germline ends.

The chain uses TRBV2 and TRBJ2-7; the D call may be TRBD1 or TRBD2 (5 bases each). Germline V gene sequence: CDR1 SNHLY, CDR2 FYNNEI. V was shortened by 4 bases and J by 0 bases, with 13 bases between the two germline ends. The CDR3 is 15 amino acids. The CDR3 sequence is CASSGAGTSSYEQYF. The CDR3 nucleotides read TGTGCCAGCAGTGGGGCAGGGACGAGCTCCTACGAGCAGTACTTC.

V gene TRBV25-1 combines with J gene TRBJ2-5; D may be TRBD2 (6 bases). The CDR3 loop spans 13 amino acids. Germline CDR1 is MGHDK and CDR2 is SYGVNS. DNA for the CDR3: TGTGCATCCGCGGGGCACAACGAAGAGACCCAGTACTTC. This codes for CASAGHNEETQYF.

V gene TRBV9 combines with J gene TRBJ1-3; unclear D gene. Germline V gene lookup returns CDR1 SGDLS and CDR2 YYNGEE. The CDR3 sequence is 15 residues long. Trimming left V 3 bases short and J 7 bases short, with 17 bases between. CDR3 in DNA: TGTGCCAGCAGCGCCCTTGGAGGAGGCAGGAACACCATATATTTT. It yields the protein CASSALGGGRNTIYF. The full variable domain, rest sourced from reference TRBV9 and TRBJ1-3, is DSGVTQTPKHLITATGQRVTLRCSPRSGDLSVYWYQQSLDQGLQFLIQYYNGEERAKGNILERFSAQQFPDLHSELNLSSLELGDSALYFCASSALGGGRNTIYFGEGSWLTVV.

This clonotype was observed at least ten times. The rearrangement joins TRBV5-1 to TRBJ2-5, with 7 bases aligning to TRBD1. The CDR3 contains 13 residues. Germline CDR1 is SGHRS and CDR2 is YFSETQ. The trim removed 2 bases at V and 3 bases at J, leaving 1 base unmatched. CDR3 loop: CASSFGTEETQYF. The CDR3 DNA is TGCGCCAGCAGCTTCGGGACAGAAGAGACCCAGTACTTC.

This clonotype was counted only a few times. This chain joins TRBV2 and TRBJ2-5, with 8 bases fitting TRBD1. CDR1 and CDR2 from the germline V gene are SNHLY and FYNNEI. V shed 8 bases, J shed 2 bases, and the junction held 10 bases outside the gene matches. This CDR3 has 15 residues. CDR3: CASLPSDRVQETQYF. CDR3 DNA: TGTGCCAGCTTACCTTCGGACAGGGTTCAAGAGACCCAGTACTTC.

This clonotype was seen a handful of times. The CDR3: CASSFSSSGPSYEQYF. The CDR3 DNA follows: TGTGCCAGCAGCTTCTCTTCTAGCGGCCCCTCCTACGAGCAGTACTTC. The J gene is TRBJ2-7, the V gene TRBV7-2; TRBD2 aligns across 7 bases. The CDR3 runs 16 residues. J lost 0 bases, V lost 3 bases, and 8 bases had no gene match. Looked up from germline, CDR1 is SGHTA and CDR2 is FQGNSA.

The chain carries TRBV5-6 and TRBJ1-2, with a possible D match to TRBD1 (6 bases). CDR1 SGHDT and CDR2 YYEEEE come from the germline V gene. The CDR3 covers 15 residues. Trimming took 4 bases from V and 3 from J, leaving 16 bases between them. Written as DNA, the CDR3 is TGTGCCAGCAGCCCGCGGGGCAGGGGCGACTATGGCTACACCTTC. It specifies CASSPRGRGDYGYTF.

The gene calls are TRBV5-1 and TRBJ1-4, with 9 bases fitting TRBD1. V was clipped by 4 bases and J by 0 bases; unmatched bases: 4. CDR1 is SGHRS and CDR2 is YFSETQ in the germline V gene. The CDR3 loop spans 16 amino acids. DNA for the CDR3: TGCGCCAGCAGCGGGACAGGGTTCACAACTAATGAAAAACTGTTTTTT. Translated: CASSGTGFTTNEKLFF.

This clonotype was detected a few times. The chain links TRBV12-3 or TRBV12-4 to TRBJ1-2; a possible D gene is TRBD1 (6 bases). CDR3 length: 13 residues. V dropped 6 bases and J dropped 4 bases, with 12 bases sitting between them. The CDR3 nucleotides are TGTGCCAGCAGCCCCAGGGGCTTCTATGGCTACACCTTC. It codes for CASSPRGFYGYTF.

This chain connects TRBV5-1 to TRBJ2-7; the D gene is possibly TRBD1 (6 bases). This CDR3 has 14 amino acids. V gave up 1 base and J gave up 0 bases, with 8 bases separating them. Germline V gene lookup returns CDR1 SGHRS and CDR2 YFSETQ. CDR3 amino acids: CASSLPGVSYEQYF. Here the CDR3 DNA reads TGCGCCAGCAGCTTGCCAGGGGTCTCCTACGAGCAGTACTTC.

V gene TRBV6-5 combines with J gene TRBJ2-1, with 9 nucleotides matching TRBD2. V lost 4 bases to trimming and J lost 7 bases; unmatched junction nucleotides: 11. CDR3 size: 16 residues. CDR1 and CDR2 from the germline V gene are MNHEY and SVGAGI. The CDR3 nucleotides are TGTGCCAGCAGTTTCAACTTAGCGGGAGTTGGGAATGAGCAGTTCTTC. This codes for CASSFNLAGVGNEQFF.

This clonotype occurred a few times. This chain uses TRBV28 with TRBJ2-5; 8 bases agree with TRBD2. CDR3 size: 14 residues. V was pared by 2 bases and J by 7 bases, with 6 bases of the junction left unmatched. Germline CDR1 MDHEN, CDR2 SYDVKM. CDR3 in amino acids: CASSLPGRALTQYF. The CDR3 region has the DNA TGTGCCAGCAGTTTACCCGGGAGGGCCTTGACCCAGTACTTC.

The chain combines TRBV5-5 with TRBJ2-1, with D perhaps TRBD1 (6 bases). With 4 bases removed from V and 6 bases from J, the gap between germline ends came to 14 bases. The CDR3 is made up of 14 amino acids. Looked up from germline, CDR1 is SGHKS and CDR2 is YYEKEE (reference sequence). The CDR3 sequence: CASSGKTGLNEQFF. As DNA, the CDR3 is TGTGCCAGCAGCGGCAAGACAGGTCTCAATGAGCAGTTCTTC.

Ten or more counts support this clonotype. This rearrangement joins TRBV12-3 or TRBV12-4 to TRBJ1-2; D is undetermined. The CDR3 extends over 15 amino acids. The V and J ends lost 2 bases and 4 bases respectively, with 14 bases between them. The DNA for the CDR3 is TGTGCCAGCAGTTTATCTCCCGGGGTGAGCTATGGCTACACCTTC. It yields the protein CASSLSPGVSYGYTF.

The CDR3: CASSGTGASSSYEQYF. Here the CDR3 DNA reads TGCGCCAGCAGCGGTACAGGGGCCTCCAGCTCCTACGAGCAGTACTTC. The V call is TRBV5-1, the J call TRBJ2-7, with 7 bases fitting TRBD1. J lost 0 bases, V lost 4 bases, and 10 bases had no gene match. This CDR3 spans 16 amino acids. CDR1 and CDR2 from the germline V gene are SGHRS and YFSETQ.